Below are 28 T cell receptor beta chains sequenced from a single sample in a study of T-cell memory formation after mild COVID-19. TCRdb independently ran MiXCR on the 5' RACE reads; one entry per CDR3 protein. The sample lists around 300,000 distinct CDR3 sequences, roughly 15% occurring once. Sequences were obtained from PBMCs or a T cell subset sorted from them (not recorded which). These receptors were obtained from a young man who had mild COVID-19 (a few samples of this study predate the infection). Cell type and time point are not known.

This clonotype was observed a handful of times. V gene TRBV12-3 or TRBV12-4 combines with J gene TRBJ2-7; D uncertain. Trimming removed 2 bases from V and 2 bases from J, with 10 bases in between. This CDR3 contains 14 residues. The CDR3 coding sequence is TGTGCCAGCAGTTTAATGAGTGGAGCCTACGAGCAGTACTTC. Its protein product is CASSLMSGAYEQYF.

The chain links TRBV4-1 to TRBJ2-1, with D possibly being TRBD1 or TRBD2 (5 bases each). CDR1 is MGHRA, CDR2 YSYEKL, per germline. V lost 4 bases and J 1 base, leaving 14 bases between the germline ends. The CDR3 contains 16 residues. CDR3 in DNA: TGCGCCAGCAGCCCGCTGGGGGTGTCGTCCTACAATGAGCAGTTCTTC. This encodes CASSPLGVSSYNEQFF.

The genes are TRBV18 and TRBJ1-4, with 7 bases lining up with TRBD1. Germline V gene sequence: CDR1 KGHSH, CDR2 LQKENI. This CDR3 has 14 amino acids. J lost 6 bases, V lost 3 bases, and 4 bases had no gene match. The CDR3 nucleotides are TGTGCCAGCTCACCGGGACAGTCCGATGAAAAACTGTTTTTT. Protein product: CASSPGQSDEKLFF. The full variable domain, with the rest looked up from reference TRBV18 and TRBJ1-4, is NAGVMQNPRHLVRRRGQEARLRCSPMKGHSHVYWYRQLPEEGLKFMVYLQKENIIDESGMPKERFSAEFPKEGPSILRIQQVVRGDSAAYFCASSPGQSDEKLFFGSGTQLSVL.

Only a few counts were recorded for this clonotype. The rearrangement joins TRBV7-9 to TRBJ1-2, with TRBD1 matching 11 bases. The CDR3 extends over 16 amino acids. Germline V gives CDR1 SEHNR, CDR2 FQNEAQ (reference sequence). V trimming: 5 bases; J trimming: 7 bases; junction bases outside the gene matches: 12. CDR3 nucleotides: TGTGCCAGCAGCAAACGGACAGGGGGCTCCTCCACTGGCTACACCTTC. Translating gives CASSKRTGGSSTGYTF.

This clonotype was seen many times. V and J are TRBV20-1 and TRBJ2-7; D is possibly TRBD2 (6 bases). The V end was cut by 3 bases, the J end by 6 bases, with 18 bases between. The germline gives CDR1 DFQATT, CDR2 SNEGSKA (reference sequence). The CDR3 runs to 14 residues. Here the CDR3 reads CSASPGLGGGEQYF. CDR3 DNA sequence: TGCAGTGCTAGCCCGGGACTGGGAGGAGGCGAGCAGTACTTC.

This clonotype was seen more than once but under ten times. The CDR3: CASSFGRGVSYEQYF. The DNA for the CDR3 is TGTGCCAGCAGCTTTGGCCGTGGCGTCTCCTACGAGCAGTACTTC. The V gene is TRBV11-1, the J gene TRBJ2-7; D unresolved. The CDR3 has 15 amino acids. Trimming took 3 bases from V and 0 from J, leaving 12 bases between them. The germline V gene encodes CDR1 SGHAT and CDR2 FQDESV (reference sequence).

The chain combines TRBV27 with TRBJ2-5; 12 nucleotides align to TRBD1. The CDR3 has 16 residues. From germline, CDR1 is MNHEY and CDR2 SMNVEV (reference sequence). V lost 6 bases to trimming and J lost 5 bases; unmatched junction nucleotides: 10. The CDR3 region is CASSRPGTGGRETQYF. DNA of the CDR3: TGTGCCAGCAGCCGTCCCGGGACAGGGGGCCGGGAGACCCAGTACTTC.

The chain is built from TRBV24-1 and TRBJ2-1; 8 bases agree with TRBD2. The V gene end was trimmed by 3 bases and the J gene end by 4 bases; junction bases not matched to a gene: 7. CDR1 is KGHDR, CDR2 SFDVKD, per germline. The CDR3 consists of 16 residues. The CDR3 DNA sequence: TGTGCCACCAGTGATCGTAGCGGGGACATATACAATGAGCAGTTCTTC. Encoded protein: CATSDRSGDIYNEQFF.

This clonotype was recorded a few times. The DNA for the CDR3 is TGCAGTGCTTCGGACTCACCGACGCAGCAGTTCTTC. It encodes CSASDSPTQQFF. The V call is TRBV20-1, the J call TRBJ2-1; D is possibly TRBD2 (5 bases). The CDR3 runs 12 residues. CDR1 and CDR2 from the germline V gene are DFQATT and SNEGSKA (reference sequence). The ends were cut back, 5 bases at V and 11 bases at J, with 16 bases in the middle.

CDR3 region: CASSVGRETQYF. The CDR3 nucleotides read TGTGCCAGCAGCGTAGGCCGTGAGACCCAGTACTTC. The chain couples TRBV7-8 to TRBJ2-5; D not certain. Germline V gene data show CDR1 as SGHVS and CDR2 as FQNEAQ. Trimming pared 5 bases from V and 5 bases from J, leaving 9 bases between. The CDR3 has 12 residues.

This chain links TRBV10-3 with TRBJ2-1; 8 bases match TRBD2. The ends lost 2 bases at V and 0 bases at J; junction bases unmatched: 6. The germline V gene encodes CDR1 ENHRY and CDR2 SYGVKD. The CDR3 runs 17 residues. The CDR3, as DNA: TGTGCCATCAGTGAGCATGGCGGGGGGAGCTCCTACAATGAGCAGTTCTTC. Translation gives CAISEHGGGSSYNEQFF.

This clonotype was picked up a small number of times. The chain combines TRBV24-1 with TRBJ2-3, with a tentative D call TRBD1 (5 bases). V was cut by 5 bases and J by 4 bases, with 12 bases left in between. The CDR3 consists of 14 residues. Germline lookup yields CDR1 KGHDR and CDR2 SFDVKD. CDR3 DNA sequence: TGTGCCACCAGTGCAGGGCAGGTGGCAGATACGCAGTATTTT. Its translation is CATSAGQVADTQYF.

The sample holds a few counts of this clonotype. This rearrangement joins TRBV3-1 to TRBJ1-6; D ambiguous. The CDR3 loop spans 18 amino acids. In germline, CDR1 is LGHDT, CDR2 YNNKEL (reference sequence). V was trimmed by 4 bases and J by 0 bases, leaving 16 bases between them. The CDR3 spells CASSPSPGLSSYNSPLHF. CDR3 DNA: TGTGCCAGCAGCCCCTCGCCAGGACTGAGCTCCTATAATTCACCCCTCCACTTT.

This clonotype was counted only a few times. The CDR3 spells CASNPKSIPKNIQYF. Written as DNA, the CDR3 is TGTGCCAGCAACCCTAAGTCGATACCCAAAAACATTCAGTACTTC. V is TRBV6-2 or TRBV6-3 and J is TRBJ2-4; D is unresolved. The V end was cut by 7 bases, the J end by 2 bases, with 15 bases between. Germline CDR1 and CDR2: MNHEY and SVGEGT. The CDR3 runs to 15 residues.

This clonotype has only one observation. The chain carries TRBV7-2 and TRBJ2-5, with D maybe TRBD2 (5 bases). With 4 bases removed from V and 2 bases from J, the gap between germline ends came to 17 bases. Germline V gene lookup returns CDR1 SGHTA and CDR2 FQGNSA. The CDR3 loop spans 16 amino acids. CDR3 nucleotides: TGTGCCAGCAGCTCAGAGGGAACGCTCATACAAGAGACCCAGTACTTC. Protein: CASSSEGTLIQETQYF.

This clonotype occurred a few times. The chain uses TRBV7-3 and TRBJ2-4; D tentatively fits TRBD1 or TRBD2 (6 bases each). V was cut by 5 bases and J by 15 bases, with 20 bases left in between. The germline V gene encodes CDR1 SGHTA and CDR2 FQGTGA. The CDR3 loop spans 13 amino acids. CDR3 residues: CASSPESGARRYF. CDR3 DNA: TGTGCCAGCAGCCCTGAATCGGGGGCTCGGCGGTACTTC.

This chain links TRBV14 with TRBJ2-5; 9 bases are a match to TRBD1. V dropped 4 bases and J dropped 4; count of bases not matched to a gene: 10. Germline V CDR1 and CDR2: SGHDN, FVKESK. The CDR3 consists of 16 residues. As DNA, the CDR3 is TGTGCCAGCAGCCCTTCCTGGACAGGGGAGGGAGAGACCCAGTACTTC. This sequence encodes CASSPSWTGEGETQYF.

This clonotype occurred a few times. V is TRBV28 and J is TRBJ2-2; 8 bases are a match to TRBD1. CDR1 is MDHEN and CDR2 is SYDVKM in the germline V gene. Trimming took 6 bases from V and 0 from J; bases not matched to a gene: 12. This CDR3 is 18 amino acids long. CDR3: CASSFLGRGPSNTGELFF. As DNA, the CDR3 is TGTGCCAGCAGCTTCTTGGGCAGGGGGCCCTCGAACACCGGGGAGCTGTTTTTT.

The V gene is TRBV20-1, the J gene TRBJ1-2; no clear D gene. The germline V gene has CDR1 DFQATT and CDR2 SNEGSKA (reference sequence). Between the trimmed V and J ends, which lost 6 bases and 2 bases, there was a span of 22 bases. The CDR3 consists of 16 residues. CDR3 amino acids: CSAPRELVGPNYGYTF. The CDR3 bases are TGCAGTGCCCCGAGGGAGTTGGTTGGGCCCAACTATGGCTACACCTTC.

In this sample, this clonotype turned up a few times. The V and J genes are TRBV6-6 and TRBJ1-1, with a tentative D call TRBD1 (5 bases). Germline V gene sequence: CDR1 MNHNY, CDR2 SVGAGI (reference sequence). The CDR3 length is 13 residues. V was pared by 6 bases and J by 3 bases, with 11 bases between. CDR3 nucleotide sequence: TGTGCCAGCAGCCTTGACAGCCACACTGAAGCTTTCTTT. This sequence encodes CASSLDSHTEAFF.

This clonotype was observed a few times. The chain uses TRBV19 and TRBJ1-1; TRBD1 agrees at 10 bases. The CDR3 is 11 residues long. CDR1 and CDR2 from the germline V gene are LNHDA and SQIVND (reference sequence). The trim removed 10 bases at V and 12 bases at J, leaving 8 bases unmatched. The CDR3 DNA is TGTGCCATTCGGACAGGGGGGAGGTCTTTCTTT. Protein: CAIRTGGRSFF.

The gene calls are TRBV29-1 and TRBJ2-7; the D gene could be TRBD1 or TRBD2 (5 bases each). CDR3 length: 11 residues. Germline CDR1 and CDR2: SQVTM and ANQGSEA. V lost 7 bases, J lost 7 bases, and 14 bases lay in between. The CDR3 protein is CSAVVGTEQYV. The CDR3 nucleotides read TGCAGCGCGGTGGTTGGGACGGAGCAGTACGTC.

The V and J genes are TRBV6-5 and TRBJ2-5, with 7 bases lining up with TRBD2. Germline trimming cut 10 bases from V and 7 bases from J; bases unmatched to any gene: 12. The germline V gene has CDR1 MNHEY and CDR2 SVGAGI. The CDR3 sequence is 13 residues long. The CDR3 loop is CATRTGGSGTQYF. The CDR3 DNA reads as TGTGCCACCCGAACGGGGGGTTCTGGGACCCAGTACTTC.

The rearrangement links TRBV30 to TRBJ2-1; 11 bases are shared with TRBD2. V trimming: 0 bases; J trimming: 6 bases; junction bases outside the gene matches: 4. The length of the CDR3 is 15 residues. Germline V lookup: CDR1 GTSNPN, CDR2 SVGIG (reference sequence). The CDR3 here is CAWSVWLAGGNEQFF. CDR3 DNA: TGTGCCTGGAGTGTATGGCTAGCGGGGGGCAATGAGCAGTTCTTC.

This clonotype has only a few counts. J is TRBJ1-3 and V is TRBV29-1, with D unresolved. The germline V gene has CDR1 SQVTM and CDR2 ANQGSEA. This CDR3 spans 14 amino acids. V was shortened by 0 bases and J by 0 bases, with 6 bases between the two germline ends. The CDR3 DNA reads TGCAGCGTTGAAGATATGAGCTCTGGAAACACCATATATTTT. Its protein product is CSVEDMSSGNTIYF.

This clonotype has a handful of counts. The chain combines TRBV5-1 with TRBJ1-1; no reliable D call. CDR1 SGHRS and CDR2 YFSETQ come from the germline V gene. Trimming took off 0 bases at V and 5 bases at J, with 8 bases between the two ends. This CDR3 spans 13 amino acids. DNA for the CDR3: TGCGCCAGCAGCTTGGCAGGCCAGACTGAAGCTTTCTTT. It codes for CASSLAGQTEAFF.

Only a few counts were recorded for this clonotype. The chain recombines TRBV7-9 with TRBJ1-2; D is uncertain. The CDR3 runs to 12 residues. CDR1 is SEHNR, CDR2 FQNEAQ, per germline (reference sequence). Trimming took 3 bases from V and 2 from J, leaving 4 bases between them. The CDR3 nucleotides read TGTGCCAGCAGCTTCCCAAACTATGGCTACACCTTC. Translating gives CASSFPNYGYTF.

The CDR3 loop reads CSAADRGSSYEQYF. CDR3 DNA sequence: TGCAGTGCTGCGGACAGGGGCAGCTCCTACGAGCAGTACTTC. This chain joins TRBV20-1 and TRBJ2-7; 9 bases are shared with TRBD1. Losses at the gene ends were 5 bases for V and 0 bases for J; bases not matched to a gene: 5. CDR1 and CDR2 (germline): DFQATT, SNEGSKA (reference sequence). The length of the CDR3 is 14 residues.